A selection of T cell receptor beta chains follows, all from one sample in a study of shared clonotypes between healthy human individuals. Sequenced by immunoSEQ multiplex PCR; TCRdb stores in-frame clones only, minus some. The sample includes a few million clones, just over 90% seen only once; the top ten take over 0.12%. Sequencing input: naive CD4+ T cells sorted from blood. The receptors were gathered from a man between 18 and 29 years old in good health. Both conserved end residues are part of each CDR3. The order of the fields is CDR3 protein, CDR3 DNA, V gene, D gene, J gene, clone size. The D gene is left open where the match is weak. The size of a clone is reported for some rows only, either as once, few or many, or as a class for expanded clones.

CASKMTTYGYTF | TGTGCCAGTAAGATGACCACCTATGGCTACACCTTC | TRBV28 | . | TRBJ1-2 | .
CASRGQGGYGGYTF | TGTGCCAGCAGGGGACAGGGGGGCTACGGTGGCTACACCTTC | TRBV2 | TRBD1 | TRBJ1-2 | .
CASSLGAGGGTDTQYF | TGCGCCAGCAGCTTGGGGGCAGGGGGAGGCACAGATACGCAGTATTTT | TRBV5-1 | TRBD1 | TRBJ2-3 | once
CASSSKGQGSNQPQHF | TGTGCCAGCAGTTCTAAGGGACAGGGGAGCAATCAGCCCCAGCATTTT | TRBV6-6 | TRBD1 | TRBJ1-5 | .
CASSPNAGNQPQHF | TGTGCCAGCAGCCCGAACGCCGGCAATCAGCCCCAGCATTTT | TRBV7-6 | . | TRBJ1-5 | few
CASSLHGGTETGELFF | TGTGCCAGCTCACTGCACGGGGGTACCGAGACCGGGGAGCTGTTTTTT | TRBV18 | . | TRBJ2-2 | .
CASEGQETQYF | TGTGCCAGCGAGGGCCAAGAGACCCAGTACTTC | TRBV7-2 | . | TRBJ2-5 | once
CASSPLTGVTYEQYF | TGTGCCAGCTCACCGTTGACAGGGGTTACCTACGAGCAGTACTTC | TRBV18 | TRBD1 | TRBJ2-7 | once
CASSLQGDGYTF | TGTGCTAGTAGTCTACAGGGGGATGGCTACACCTTC | TRBV12-5 | TRBD1 | TRBJ1-2 | .
CASSSGFSNQPQHF | TGTGCCAGCAGCTCAGGGTTTAGCAATCAGCCCCAGCATTTT | TRBV5-5 | . | TRBJ1-5 | .